The rows below give T cell receptor beta chains drawn from one sample of a study of blood T cells in healthy people across ages. MiXCR was run by TCRdb on the 5' RACE reads, yielding one entry per CDR3 protein. The sample holds roughly 800,000 distinct CDR3 sequences, approximately 24% seen once. These data were also reused for a study on T cells of mothers and their children.

The sample was blood. Receptors were obtained from a boy younger than 18 in good health. Both conserved end residues are part of each CDR3. D genes are given only for firm matches. Rows give clone size only sometimes, using once, few, many, or a class for an expanded clone.

D	V	size	J	DNA	CDR3
TRBD1	TRBV5-1	-	TRBJ1-1	TGCGCCAGCAGCTTCGAACAGGGGATGAACACTGAAGCTTTCTTT	CASSFEQGMNTEAFF
-	TRBV6-2/TRBV6-3	few	TRBJ2-2	TGTGCCAGCAGGGATCCTCAGGGTGGGGCCGGGGAGCTGTTTTTT	CASRDPQGGAGELFF
TRBD2	TRBV7-7	few	TRBJ2-5	TGTGCCAGCAGCGTCGGGACTATGATCCAAGAGACCCAGTACTTC	CASSVGTMIQETQYF
-	TRBV28	few	TRBJ1-2	TGTGCCAGCAGTTTACTTAGCGGCTATGGCTACACCTTC	CASSLLSGYGYTF
TRBD1	TRBV5-6	-	TRBJ1-1	TGTGCCAGCAGCTTGGCCCCCGCAGGGGGCACTGAAGCTTTCTTT	CASSLAPAGGTEAFF
-	TRBV3-1	-	TRBJ2-5	TGTGCCAGCAGCCCCCAGGGGGGGAGCAGATACTTC	CASSPQGGSRYF
TRBD1	TRBV10-3	-	TRBJ2-3	TGTGCCATCACTAGGGGGCAGGGTCTCCCAGATACGCAGTATTTT	CAITRGQGLPDTQYF
TRBD1	TRBV2	few	TRBJ2-1	TGTGCCAGCAGTGAACCGCAACAGGGGGCGGTCAATGAGCAGTTCTTC	CASSEPQQGAVNEQFF
-	TRBV3-1	-	TRBJ2-7	TGTGCCAGCAGCCAAGAGGCTAGCTACGAGCAGTACTTC	CASSQEASYEQYF
TRBD2	TRBV5-1	few	TRBJ2-5	TGCGCCAGCAGCTTGGAACTCGGCGGGGGGAAAGAGACCCAGTACTTC	CASSLELGGGKETQYF
-	TRBV29-1	-	TRBJ2-7	TGCAGCGTTGTAGGACAGACCTACGAGCAGTACTTC	CSVVGQTYEQYF
-	TRBV12-3/TRBV12-4	few	TRBJ2-5	TGTGCCAGCACCTTAGGGGGGACGGAGACCCAGTACTTC	CASTLGGTETQYF
TRBD1	TRBV7-9	-	TRBJ2-7	TGTGCCAGCAGCTTAGCTCCCGGGACAGGTACATACGAGCAGTACTTC	CASSLAPGTGTYEQYF
TRBD1	TRBV6-5	few	TRBJ2-7	TGTGCCAGCAGGGACAGGGTCCTTGGGTACGAGCAGTACTTC	CASRDRVLGYEQYF
TRBD2	TRBV6-5	-	TRBJ2-1	TGTGCCAGCAGTTACTCGCGGGGGGGACACAATGAGCAGTTCTTC	CASSYSRGGHNEQFF
-	TRBV7-9	-	TRBJ1-2	TGTGCCAGCAGCCTGGAACAGGATGGCTACACCTTC	CASSLEQDGYTF
TRBD1	TRBV2	-	TRBJ1-5	TGTGCCAGCATAATGGGACAGAATCAGCCCCAGCATTTT	CASIMGQNQPQHF
-	TRBV6-6	-	TRBJ2-4	TGTGCCAGCGCCCCTGGGGGTGAGAACATTCAGTCCTTC	CASAPGGENIQSF
TRBD1	TRBV24-1	-	TRBJ1-6	TGTGCCACGAAACCACGGGACAGTATTTCACCCCTCCACTTT	CATKPRDSISPLHF
TRBD1	TRBV7-9	few	TRBJ1-4	TGTGCCAGCAGCTTGACAGGGGGCGCATGGAAGACTAATGAAAAACTGTTTTTT	CASSLTGGAWKTNEKLFF
-	TRBV7-2	few	TRBJ1-3	TGTGCCAGCTCCCTCGGGGGGCTGGTGAACACCATATATTTT	CASSLGGLVNTIYF
-	TRBV2	-	TRBJ2-6	TGTGCCAGCAGGGAGGCCCGAGGTGCTGGGGCCAACGTCCTGACTTTC	CASREARGAGANVLTF
TRBD1	TRBV12-3/TRBV12-4	few	TRBJ1-2	TGTGCCAGCAGCTTATACGGACAGGGAAGTAACTATGGCTACACCTTC	CASSLYGQGSNYGYTF
TRBD1	TRBV29-1	-	TRBJ1-1	TGCAGCGTGGCAACAGGGGGATCTGAAGCTTTCTTT	CSVATGGSEAFF
-	TRBV19	few	TRBJ2-7	TGTGCCAGTAGTATCTCCCGGCTTAACGAGCAGTACTTC	CASSISRLNEQYF
-	TRBV2	-	TRBJ1-2	TGTGCCAGCATGATGGAGGGGGAGGGCTACACCTTC	CASMMEGEGYTF